A selection of T cell receptor beta chains follows, all from one sample in a study of blood T cell repertoires in COVID-19. The assay was immunoSEQ multiplex PCR, and TCRdb's table has in-frame clones only and misses some. The data show about half a million clones, 70% to 90% seen once. The source material was peripheral blood. The receptors here all came from a human donor in a cohort sampled during active COVID-19. Each CDR3 is given without its conserved first and last residue. The order of the fields is CDR3 length, D gene, V gene, J gene, CDR3 protein. A D gene is named only where the DNA matches it firmly.

13	-	TRBV5-4	TRBJ1-2	ASSLASAGANGYT
13	TRBD1	TRBV28	TRBJ1-2	ASSTTGWGNYGYT
15	TRBD1	TRBV9	TRBJ2-2	ASSLRPGQGDTGELF
11	TRBD1	TRBV19	TRBJ2-7	ASSPTGRYEQY
12	-	TRBV11-2	TRBJ2-5	ASSSNREGQTQY
11	-	TRBV18	TRBJ2-1	ASGRLLDNEQF
15	TRBD2	TRBV5-1	TRBJ2-1	ASSPVWGLAGGHEQF
15	TRBD2	TRBV4-1	TRBJ2-7	ASSPSGVAGAPYEQY
11	-	TRBV3-1/TRBV3-2	TRBJ1-1	ASSPRRVEGAF
13	-	TRBV7-2	TRBJ1-3	ASSLIQQPGNTIY
13	TRBD1	TRBV18	TRBJ1-3	ASSPMTGTGNTIY
13	TRBD1	TRBV10-3	TRBJ2-7	AISESIGTDYEQY
11	-	TRBV6-5	TRBJ2-2	ASLDRKDGELF
14	TRBD2	TRBV14	TRBJ2-2	ASSQLAGSNTGELF
11	-	TRBV28	TRBJ2-3	ASSLTGADTQY
12	-	TRBV5-1	TRBJ1-6	ASSLIGGISPLH
11	-	TRBV7-7	TRBJ2-1	ASSLGAGNEQF
16	TRBD1	TRBV5-1	TRBJ1-3	ASSSLPGQGASGNTIY
10	TRBD1	TRBV28	TRBJ1-2	ASSSGQGGYT
11	-	TRBV28	TRBJ1-6	ASIRQHNSPLH
16	TRBD2	TRBV6-2/TRBV6-3	TRBJ2-2	ASSHPGTSGKNTGELF
15	TRBD1	TRBV6-1	TRBJ1-4	ASSDPGQATGGEKLF
14	-	TRBV28	TRBJ2-3	ASSHSAGVGTDTQY
12	-	TRBV27	TRBJ2-7	ASKKGVNYEEQY
12	-	TRBV6-5	TRBJ2-5	ASSFGARLETQY
11	-	TRBV29-1	TRBJ1-5	SVAQAAGQPQH
11	-	TRBV25-1	TRBJ2-6	ASIESGANVLT
13	-	TRBV28	TRBJ1-3	ASSLRQPSGNTIY
12	-	TRBV30	TRBJ2-5	AWSSGAVQETQY
10	-	TRBV30	TRBJ1-3	AWSVQGNTIY
12	TRBD1	TRBV7-2	TRBJ1-2	ASSPSTGAGGYT
14	TRBD2	TRBV28	TRBJ2-3	ASSSRAAGEADTQY